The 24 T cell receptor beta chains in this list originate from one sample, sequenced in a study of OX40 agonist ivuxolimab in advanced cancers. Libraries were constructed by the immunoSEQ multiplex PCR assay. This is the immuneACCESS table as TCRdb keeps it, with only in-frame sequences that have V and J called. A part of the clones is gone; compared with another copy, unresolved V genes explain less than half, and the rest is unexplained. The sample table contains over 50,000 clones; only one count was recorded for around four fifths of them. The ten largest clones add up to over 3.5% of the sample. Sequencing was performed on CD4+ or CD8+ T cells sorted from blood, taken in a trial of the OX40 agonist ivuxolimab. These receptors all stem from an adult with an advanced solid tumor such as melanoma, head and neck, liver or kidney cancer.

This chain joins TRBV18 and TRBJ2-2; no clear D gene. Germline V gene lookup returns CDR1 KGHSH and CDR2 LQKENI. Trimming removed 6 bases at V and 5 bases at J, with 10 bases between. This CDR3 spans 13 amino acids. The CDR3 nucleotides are TGTGCCAGCTCTCAAACAGCAACCGGGGAGCTGTTTTTT. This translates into CASSQTATGELFF.

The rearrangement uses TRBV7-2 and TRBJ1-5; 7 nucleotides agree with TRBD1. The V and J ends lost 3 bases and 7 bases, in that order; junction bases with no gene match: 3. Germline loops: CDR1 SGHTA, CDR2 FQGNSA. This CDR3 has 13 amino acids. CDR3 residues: CASSLTGYQPQHF. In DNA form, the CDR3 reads TGTGCCAGCAGCTTGACAGGGTACCAGCCCCAGCATTTT.

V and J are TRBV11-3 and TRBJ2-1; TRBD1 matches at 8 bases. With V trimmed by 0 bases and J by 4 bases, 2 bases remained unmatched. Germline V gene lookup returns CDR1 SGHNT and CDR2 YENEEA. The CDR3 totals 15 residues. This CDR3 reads CASSLDRGRYNEQFF. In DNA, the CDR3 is TGTGCCAGCAGCTTAGACAGGGGGCGTTACAATGAGCAGTTCTTC.

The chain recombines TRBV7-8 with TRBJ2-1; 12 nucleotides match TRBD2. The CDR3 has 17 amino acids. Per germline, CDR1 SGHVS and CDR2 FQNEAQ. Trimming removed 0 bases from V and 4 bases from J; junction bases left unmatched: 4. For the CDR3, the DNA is TGTGCCAGCAGCTTAGCGAGGCTAGCGGGGGGGTACAATGAGCAGTTCTTC. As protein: CASSLARLAGGYNEQFF.

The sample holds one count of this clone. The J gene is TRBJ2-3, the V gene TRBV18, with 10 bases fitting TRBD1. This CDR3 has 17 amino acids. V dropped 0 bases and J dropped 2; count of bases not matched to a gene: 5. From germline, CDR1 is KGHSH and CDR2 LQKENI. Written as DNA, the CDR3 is TGTGCCAGCTCACCACCGGACAGGGGGGTCCTCACAGATACGCAGTATTTT. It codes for CASSPPDRGVLTDTQYF.

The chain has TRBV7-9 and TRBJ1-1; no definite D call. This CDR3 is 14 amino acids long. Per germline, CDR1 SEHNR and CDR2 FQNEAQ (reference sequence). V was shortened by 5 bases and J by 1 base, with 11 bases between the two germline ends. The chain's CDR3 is CASSLTVGNTEAFF. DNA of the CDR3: TGTGCCAGCAGCCTGACGGTGGGGAACACTGAAGCTTTCTTT.

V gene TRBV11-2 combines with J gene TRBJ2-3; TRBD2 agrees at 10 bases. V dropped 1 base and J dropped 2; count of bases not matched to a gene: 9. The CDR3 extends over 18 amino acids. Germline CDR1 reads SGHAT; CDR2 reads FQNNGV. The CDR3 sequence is CASSLGAWTSGSTDTQYF. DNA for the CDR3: TGTGCCAGCAGCTTAGGGGCTTGGACTAGCGGATCCACAGATACGCAGTATTTT.

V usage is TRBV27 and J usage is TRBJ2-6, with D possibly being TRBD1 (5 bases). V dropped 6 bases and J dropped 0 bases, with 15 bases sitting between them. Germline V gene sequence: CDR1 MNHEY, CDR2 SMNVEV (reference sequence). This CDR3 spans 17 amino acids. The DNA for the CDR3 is TGTGCCAGCAGCCGGACACAGACAAGCTCTGGGGCCAACGTCCTGACTTTC. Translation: CASSRTQTSSGANVLTF.

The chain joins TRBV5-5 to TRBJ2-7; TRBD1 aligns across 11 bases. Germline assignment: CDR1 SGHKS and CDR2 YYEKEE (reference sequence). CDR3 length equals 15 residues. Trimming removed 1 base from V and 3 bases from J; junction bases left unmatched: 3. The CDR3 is CASSLWDRGYYEQYF. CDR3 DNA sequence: TGTGCCAGCAGCTTGTGGGACAGGGGGTACTACGAGCAGTACTTC.

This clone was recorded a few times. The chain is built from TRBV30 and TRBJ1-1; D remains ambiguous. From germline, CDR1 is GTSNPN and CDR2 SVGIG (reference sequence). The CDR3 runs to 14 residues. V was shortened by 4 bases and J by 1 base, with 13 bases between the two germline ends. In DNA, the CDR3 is TGTGCCTGGATTAGATCTCCAGCGAACACTGAAGCTTTCTTT. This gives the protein CAWIRSPANTEAFF.

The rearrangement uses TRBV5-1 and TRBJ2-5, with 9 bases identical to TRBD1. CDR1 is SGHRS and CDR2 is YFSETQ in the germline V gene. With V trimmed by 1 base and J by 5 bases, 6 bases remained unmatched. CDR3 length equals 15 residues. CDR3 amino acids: CASSLWGQGAETQYF. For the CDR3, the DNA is TGCGCCAGCAGCTTGTGGGGACAGGGTGCCGAGACCCAGTACTTC.

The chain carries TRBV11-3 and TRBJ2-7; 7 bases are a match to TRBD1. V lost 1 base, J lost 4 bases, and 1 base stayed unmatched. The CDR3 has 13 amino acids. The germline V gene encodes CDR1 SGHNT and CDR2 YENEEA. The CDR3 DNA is TGTGCCAGCAGCTTAGGGACAGGATACGAGCAGTACTTC. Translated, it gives CASSLGTGYEQYF. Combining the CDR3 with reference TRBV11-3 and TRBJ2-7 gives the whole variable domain EAGVVQSPRYKIIEKKQPVAFWCNPISGHNTLYWYLQNLGQGPELLIRYENEEAVDDSQLPKDRFSAERLKGVDSTLKIQPAELGDSAVYLCASSLGTGYEQYFGPGTRLTVT.

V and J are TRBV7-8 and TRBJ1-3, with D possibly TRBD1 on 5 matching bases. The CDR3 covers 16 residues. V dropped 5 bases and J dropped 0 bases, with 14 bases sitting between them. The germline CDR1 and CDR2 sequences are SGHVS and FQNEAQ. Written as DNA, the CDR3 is TGTGCCAGCAGCCTTCAACAGGCCTACTCTGGAAACACCATATATTTT. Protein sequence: CASSLQQAYSGNTIYF.

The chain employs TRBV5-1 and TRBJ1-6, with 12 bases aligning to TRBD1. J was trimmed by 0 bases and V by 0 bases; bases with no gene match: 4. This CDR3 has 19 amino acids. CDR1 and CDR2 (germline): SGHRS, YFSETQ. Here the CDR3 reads CASSLDGTGGPSYNSPLHF. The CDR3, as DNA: TGCGCCAGCAGCTTGGATGGGACAGGGGGCCCCTCCTATAATTCACCCCTCCACTTT.

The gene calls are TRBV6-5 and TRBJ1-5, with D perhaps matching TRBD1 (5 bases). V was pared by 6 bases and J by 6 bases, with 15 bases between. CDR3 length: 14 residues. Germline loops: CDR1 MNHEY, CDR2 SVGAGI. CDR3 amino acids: CASSGGNQAQPQHF. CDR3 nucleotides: TGTGCCAGCAGCGGGGGGAACCAAGCTCAGCCCCAGCATTTT.

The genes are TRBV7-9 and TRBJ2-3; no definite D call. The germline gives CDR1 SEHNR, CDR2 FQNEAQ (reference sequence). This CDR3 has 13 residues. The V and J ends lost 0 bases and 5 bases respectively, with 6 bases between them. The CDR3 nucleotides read TGTGCCAGCAGCTTAGCGGTGGTAGATACGCAGTATTTT. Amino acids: CASSLAVVDTQYF.

CDR3 loop: CASSDSSRGGPRDEQFF. The CDR3 DNA reads as TGTGCCAGCAGTGACTCTTCCCGGGGGGGGCCAAGGGATGAGCAGTTCTTC. This chain connects TRBV6-4 to TRBJ2-1; 8 bases line up with TRBD2. The length of the CDR3 is 17 residues. The junction had 12 bases not matched to a gene; V was cut back by 0 bases and J by 8 bases. CDR1 is MRHNA, CDR2 SNTAGT, per germline.

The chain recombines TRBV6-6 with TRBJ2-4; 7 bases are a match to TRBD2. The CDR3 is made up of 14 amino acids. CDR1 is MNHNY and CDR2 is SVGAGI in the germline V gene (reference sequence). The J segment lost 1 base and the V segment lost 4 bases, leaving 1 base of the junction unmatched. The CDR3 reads CASSWGGAKNIQYF. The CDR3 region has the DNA TGTGCCAGCAGTTGGGGGGGGGCCAAAAACATTCAGTACTTC.

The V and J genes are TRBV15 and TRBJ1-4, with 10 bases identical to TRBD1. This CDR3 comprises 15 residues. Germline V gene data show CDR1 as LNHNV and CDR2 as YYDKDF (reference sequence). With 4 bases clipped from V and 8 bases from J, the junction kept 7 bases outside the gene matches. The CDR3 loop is CATSTSGTGDEKLFF. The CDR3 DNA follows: TGTGCCACCAGCACCTCCGGGACAGGGGACGAAAAACTGTTTTTT.

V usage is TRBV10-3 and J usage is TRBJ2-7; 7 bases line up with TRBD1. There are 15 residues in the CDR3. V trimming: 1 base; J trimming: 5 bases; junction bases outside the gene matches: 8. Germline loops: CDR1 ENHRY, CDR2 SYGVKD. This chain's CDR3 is CAISEFNTGVNEQYF. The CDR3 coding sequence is TGTGCCATCAGTGAGTTTAATACAGGGGTCAACGAGCAGTACTTC.

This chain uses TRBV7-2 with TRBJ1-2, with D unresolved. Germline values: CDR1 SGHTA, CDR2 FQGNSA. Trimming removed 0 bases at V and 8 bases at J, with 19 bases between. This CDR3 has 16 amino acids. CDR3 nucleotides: TGTGCCAGCAGCTTAGCGGCCCTGGAGGGAGTCCAGGGCTACACCTTC. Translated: CASSLAALEGVQGYTF. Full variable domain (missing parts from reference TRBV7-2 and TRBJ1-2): GAGVSQSPSNKVTEKGKDVELRCDPISGHTALYWYRQSLGQGLEFLIYFQGNSAPDKSGLPSDRFSAERTGGSVSTLTIQRTQQEDSAVYLCASSLAALEGVQGYTFGSGTRLTVV.

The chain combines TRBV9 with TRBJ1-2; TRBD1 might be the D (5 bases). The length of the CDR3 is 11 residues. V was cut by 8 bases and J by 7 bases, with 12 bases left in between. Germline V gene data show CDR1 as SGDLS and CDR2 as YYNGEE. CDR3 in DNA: TGTGCCAGTGACAAGGGGTTTGGCTACACCTTC. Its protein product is CASDKGFGYTF.

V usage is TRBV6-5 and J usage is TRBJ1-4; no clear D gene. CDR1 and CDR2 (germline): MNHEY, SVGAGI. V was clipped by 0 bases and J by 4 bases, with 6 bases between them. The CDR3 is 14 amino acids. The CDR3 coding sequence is TGTGCCAGCAGTTACTCCTTCGGTAATGAAAAACTGTTTTTT. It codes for CASSYSFGNEKLFF.

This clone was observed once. CDR3 DNA sequence: TGTGCCAGCTCACCGGGACAGGGGTTTGGTGAAAAACTGTTTTTT. Encoded protein: CASSPGQGFGEKLFF. This sequence joins TRBV18 and TRBJ1-4; 10 nucleotides align to TRBD1. The CDR3 totals 15 residues. Germline trimming cut 3 bases from V and 7 bases from J; bases unmatched to any gene: 5. The germline CDR1 and CDR2 sequences are KGHSH and LQKENI.